Listed here are 32 T cell receptor beta chains from one sample, sequenced in a study of shared clonotypes between healthy human individuals (dated by TCRdb to 2018 to 2021). The receptor library was made with the immunoSEQ multiplex PCR assay. TCRdb re-hosts the immuneACCESS table, in-frame sequences only. Its copies lack some clones; in the studies checked, an unresolved V gene accounts for under half of them, and the cause for the rest is not known. This sample gives about 2.2 million clones in total; more than 85% of them show up just once. The top ten clones comprise roughly 1.7% of the sample. CD8 naive samples consisted of CD45RO-negative cells that were positively selected for CCR7, yielding a CD45RA+CCR7+ population without TemRA cells. The sequenced material came from naive CD8+ T cells from PBMCs. Reading the label with the study, this specimen's cell subset or site is: CD45RA+CCR7+. The receptors were sampled from a man younger than 30 in good health. Some clones in this sample may be carry-over from other donors' samples.

Turning to this clone: The sample has other DNA sequences that encode this CDR3 too. The chain carries TRBV5-6 and TRBJ1-1; D possibly corresponds to TRBD1 (5 bases). Between the trimmed V and J ends, which lost 0 bases and 0 bases, there was a span of 9 bases. This CDR3 comprises 15 residues. Germline V gene data show CDR1 as SGHDT and CDR2 as YYEEEE. The CDR3 spells CASSLVGGMNTEAFF. The CDR3 DNA sequence: TGTGCCAGCAGCTTGGTGGGGGGGATGAACACTGAAGCTTTCTTT.

This clone was seen just once. The gene calls are TRBV27 and TRBJ2-7; TRBD2 is a possible D gene (6 bases). The CDR3 totals 17 residues. Germline V lookup: CDR1 MNHEY, CDR2 SMNVEV (reference sequence). The V gene lost 3 bases and the J gene lost 0 bases, with 18 bases spanning the gap. The CDR3 DNA is TGTGCCAGCAGTTTGTCTCCAGGAGCGGGTCGCTCCTACGAGCAGTACTTC. Translation: CASSLSPGAGRSYEQYF.

This chain uses TRBV7-3 with TRBJ2-6; perhaps TRBD2 as D (5 bases). Germline values: CDR1 SGHTA, CDR2 FQGTGA. This CDR3 region has 18 residues. Deletions cut 1 base from V and 0 bases from J, with 13 bases between. In DNA, the CDR3 is TGTGCCAGCAGCTTAATACGAAGGGAGTACTCTGGGGCCAACGTCCTGACTTTC. Amino acids: CASSLIRREYSGANVLTF. Looking up the rest from reference TRBV7-3 and TRBJ2-6 gives the full variable domain: GAGVSQTPSNKVTEKGKYVELRCDPISGHTALYWYRQSLGQGPEFLIYFQGTGAADDSGLPNDRFFAVRPEGSVSTLKIQRTERGDSAVYLCASSLIRREYSGANVLTFGAGSRLTVL.

The chain recombines TRBV7-9 with TRBJ1-2; D call uncertain. The CDR3 covers 14 residues. CDR1 SEHNR and CDR2 FQNEAQ come from the germline V gene (reference sequence). The V end lost 1 base, the J end lost 0 bases, and 6 bases lay between the germline ends. In DNA form, the CDR3 reads TGTGCCAGCAGCTTAGGGCAGCCTAACTATGGCTACACCTTC. Protein sequence: CASSLGQPNYGYTF.

The chain recombines TRBV4-1 with TRBJ2-2; D gene ambiguous. V dropped 1 base and J dropped 5 bases, with 14 bases sitting between them. The CDR3 is 16 residues long. Germline V gene lookup returns CDR1 MGHRA and CDR2 YSYEKL. The CDR3 is CASSQGLASLTGELFF. Here the CDR3 DNA reads TGCGCCAGCAGCCAAGGGTTAGCTTCATTGACCGGGGAGCTGTTTTTT.

The rearrangement uses TRBV27 and TRBJ2-7, with D unresolved. Per germline, CDR1 MNHEY and CDR2 SMNVEV (reference sequence). The CDR3 is made up of 15 amino acids. V was pared by 4 bases and J by 0 bases, with 13 bases between. This chain's CDR3 is CASSYRATTSYEQYF. Written as DNA, the CDR3 is TGTGCCAGCAGTTACCGGGCCACAACCTCCTACGAGCAGTACTTC.

This chain uses TRBV5-1 with TRBJ1-1, with D unresolved. Germline assignment: CDR1 SGHRS and CDR2 YFSETQ. Trimming cost V 3 bases and J 1 base, with 19 bases left between them. The CDR3 has 17 amino acids. CDR3 sequence (DNA): TGCGCCAGCAGCTCGGCCGATCTAAGCAGGAGGAACACTGAAGCTTTCTTT. This sequence encodes CASSSADLSRRNTEAFF.

The chain links TRBV27 to TRBJ2-7; 12 nucleotides line up with TRBD2. The CDR3 is made up of 16 amino acids. In germline, CDR1 is MNHEY, CDR2 SMNVEV (reference sequence). V shed 3 bases, J shed 4 bases, and the junction held 7 bases outside the gene matches. The DNA of the CDR3 is TGTGCCAGCAGTTTCACCCTAGCGGGAGGGAGGTACGAGCAGTACTTC. Translation gives CASSFTLAGGRYEQYF.

Note on this clone: Additional DNA sequences in this sample encode the identical CDR3. The chain combines TRBV4-3 with TRBJ2-3; D gene unclear. V was shortened by 1 base and J by 3 bases, with 5 bases between the two germline ends. In germline, CDR1 is LGHNA, CDR2 YSLEER. There are 13 residues in the CDR3. The CDR3 DNA follows: TGCGCCAGCAGCCAAGTCCGGACAGATACGCAGTATTTT. Protein: CASSQVRTDTQYF.

The CDR3 DNA follows: TGCGCCAGCAGCCCCCCACCACGGACTAGCGGGAGTGACTACGATACGCAGTATTTT. Its translation is CASSPPPRTSGSDYDTQYF. The V call is TRBV4-3, the J call TRBJ2-3, with 13 bases matching TRBD2. Germline CDR1 and CDR2: LGHNA and YSLEER. The CDR3 has 19 amino acids. The junction had 16 bases not matched to a gene; V was cut back by 4 bases and J by 6 bases.

The rearrangement joins TRBV27 to TRBJ2-5; the D gene is possibly TRBD2 (5 bases). CDR1 and CDR2 (germline): MNHEY, SMNVEV (reference sequence). Trimming took 0 bases from V and 4 from J, leaving 9 bases between them. The CDR3 length is 14 residues. The CDR3 protein is CASSLSQRGETQYF. The CDR3 nucleotides are TGTGCCAGCAGTTTATCTCAACGGGGAGAGACCCAGTACTTC.

The genes are TRBV27 and TRBJ2-1; a possible D gene is TRBD1 (6 bases). The CDR3 is 14 residues long. Germline V gene data show CDR1 as MNHEY and CDR2 as SMNVEV (reference sequence). V was trimmed by 5 bases and J by 6 bases, leaving 14 bases between them. The CDR3 is CASSADRMGNEQFF. As DNA, the CDR3 is TGTGCCAGCAGTGCGGACAGAATGGGCAATGAGCAGTTCTTC.

The chain is built from TRBV28 and TRBJ1-4; tentative D call: TRBD1 (6 bases). The germline V gene has CDR1 MDHEN and CDR2 SYDVKM. V was cut by 2 bases and J by 4 bases, with 14 bases left in between. The CDR3 has 16 amino acids. The CDR3 nucleotides read TGTGCCAGCAGTTTACCCAGGGGCCCCGATAATGAAAAACTGTTTTTT. Amino acids: CASSLPRGPDNEKLFF.

The J gene is TRBJ2-1, the V gene TRBV19; the D gene is possibly TRBD2 (5 bases). The CDR3 sequence is 14 residues long. With 5 bases removed from V and 2 bases from J, the gap between germline ends came to 10 bases. Germline V gives CDR1 LNHDA, CDR2 SQIVND (reference sequence). CDR3 nucleotides: TGTGCCAGTAGTGCGGGTGGGGCCTACAATGAGCAGTTCTTC. Amino acids: CASSAGGAYNEQFF.

This chain links TRBV7-9 with TRBJ2-7, with TRBD2 matching 7 bases. In germline, CDR1 is SEHNR, CDR2 FQNEAQ (reference sequence). After removal of 5 bases from V and 0 bases from J, the junction contained 10 bases not matched to a gene. The CDR3 is made up of 16 amino acids. Written as DNA, the CDR3 is TGTGCCAGCAGCAGTAGAGCGGGACTTTCCTCCTACGAGCAGTACTTC. Its protein is CASSSRAGLSSYEQYF.

This sequence joins TRBV6-6 and TRBJ2-7; the D is unclear. Trimming stripped 4 bases from V and 2 bases from J, with 15 bases between. The CDR3 is made up of 15 amino acids. Germline CDR1 is MNHNY and CDR2 is SVGAGI (reference sequence). The CDR3 sequence is CASSSGPLLPYEQYF. CDR3 DNA: TGTGCCAGCAGTTCCGGGCCGTTGCTACCCTACGAGCAGTACTTC.

The J gene is TRBJ2-1, the V gene TRBV29-1; D may correspond to TRBD1 or TRBD2 (5 bases each). Germline V lookup: CDR1 SQVTM, CDR2 ANQGSEA. Trimming shortened V by 7 bases and J by 4 bases, and 17 bases separated the two germline ends. There are 14 residues in the CDR3. This chain's CDR3 is CSDAAGTDYNEQFF. DNA of the CDR3: TGCAGCGACGCCGCCGGGACGGATTACAATGAGCAGTTCTTC.

This clone came up once. This chain links TRBV5-6 with TRBJ2-7, with D uncertain. The ends were cut back, 0 bases at V and 1 base at J, with 5 bases in the middle. The CDR3 extends over 13 amino acids. CDR1 and CDR2 (germline): SGHDT, YYEEEE. Here the CDR3 reads CASSLELSYEQYF. CDR3 bases: TGTGCCAGCAGCTTGGAACTATCCTACGAGCAGTACTTC. Based on the CDR3 plus reference TRBV5-6 and TRBJ2-7, the full variable domain is DAGVTQSPTHLIKTRGQQVTLRCSPKSGHDTVSWYQQALGQGPQFIFQYYEEEERQRGNFPDRFSGHQFPNYSSELNVNALLLGDSALYLCASSLELSYEQYFGPGTRLTVT.

J is TRBJ1-2 and V is TRBV5-5, with a weak D call TRBD1 (5 bases). In germline, CDR1 is SGHKS, CDR2 YYEKEE (reference sequence). Trimming removed 0 bases from V and 0 bases from J, with 15 bases in between. The CDR3 contains 17 residues. In nucleotides, the CDR3 is TGTGCCAGCAGCTTGGAGGGGATAACCAATCCTAACTATGGCTACACCTTC. Amino acids: CASSLEGITNPNYGYTF.

The V and J genes are TRBV19 and TRBJ1-2; D perhaps matches TRBD1 (6 bases). This CDR3 region has 16 residues. Germline V CDR1 and CDR2: LNHDA, SQIVND (reference sequence). The V gene lost 4 bases and the J gene lost 1 base, with 16 bases spanning the gap. The CDR3 region has the DNA TGTGCCAGTAGTAGACATAGGGGGACACATAACTATGGCTACACCTTC. Residues: CASSRHRGTHNYGYTF.

This clone was recorded only once. The rearrangement uses TRBV4-3 and TRBJ2-3; 10 bases map to TRBD2. After removal of 4 bases from V and 4 bases from J, the junction contained 8 bases not matched to a gene. The germline V gene has CDR1 LGHNA and CDR2 YSLEER. CDR3 size: 16 residues. The DNA of the CDR3 is TGCGCCAGCAGCCGCATAGCGGGAGGCGGCGCAGATACGCAGTATTTT. Translating it yields CASSRIAGGGADTQYF.

The J gene is TRBJ2-1, the V gene TRBV29-1; TRBD2 matches at 9 bases. CDR3 size: 12 residues. CDR1 and CDR2 (germline): SQVTM, ANQGSEA. After removal of 5 bases from V and 5 bases from J, the junction contained 1 base not matched to a gene. In nucleotides, the CDR3 is TGCAGCGTTAGACTAGCGGACAATGAGCAGTTCTTC. Translated: CSVRLADNEQFF.

A single count supports this clone. The rearrangement links TRBV4-1 to TRBJ1-2; D remains unclear. The V gene's germline CDR1 is MGHRA and CDR2 YSYEKL. The length of the CDR3 is 14 residues. Deletions cut 1 base from V and 5 bases from J, with 11 bases between. The CDR3 region has the DNA TGCGCCAGCAGCCAAGTCGGGGAGATGTATGGCTACACCTTC. Protein sequence: CASSQVGEMYGYTF.

This rearrangement joins TRBV19 to TRBJ2-3, with 7 bases aligning to TRBD2. The CDR3 length is 13 residues. The V segment lost 9 bases and the J segment 1 base; nucleotides outside the gene matches: 4. Germline values: CDR1 LNHDA, CDR2 SQIVND (reference sequence). CDR3 protein: CASSTSGTDTQYF. The CDR3 DNA follows: TGTGCCAGCTCAACTAGCGGCACAGATACGCAGTATTTT. Full variable domain (rest looked up from reference TRBV19 and TRBJ2-3): DGGITQSPKYLFRKEGQNVTLSCEQNLNHDAMYWYRQDPGQGLRLIYYSQIVNDFQKGDIAEGYSVSREKKESFPLTVTSAQKNPTAFYLCASSTSGTDTQYFGPGTRLTVL.

The V and J genes are TRBV19 and TRBJ2-7, with 9 nucleotides matching TRBD1. Germline V gene lookup returns CDR1 LNHDA and CDR2 SQIVND (reference sequence). CDR3 length: 14 residues. The V gene end was trimmed by 6 bases and the J gene end by 3 bases; junction bases not matched to a gene: 6. CDR3 protein: CASRPGQGVYEQYF. The CDR3 region has the DNA TGTGCCAGTAGACCGGGACAGGGCGTCTACGAGCAGTACTTC.

The chain has TRBV6-1 and TRBJ2-7, with D uncertain. The germline gives CDR1 MNHNS, CDR2 SASEGT. Deletions cut 7 bases from V and 1 base from J, with 14 bases between. This CDR3 comprises 14 residues. The CDR3 spells CASINGPNSYEQYF. In DNA form, the CDR3 reads TGTGCCAGCATAAATGGGCCCAATTCCTACGAGCAGTACTTC.

The chain employs TRBV27 and TRBJ2-1; TRBD2 matches at 10 bases. The CDR3 covers 15 residues. V shed 3 bases and J 7 bases; nucleotides not matched to a gene: 6. Germline CDR1 and CDR2: MNHEY and SMNVEV (reference sequence). CDR3 residues: CASSLSSGSDNEQFF. The CDR3 bases are TGTGCCAGCAGTTTGTCTAGCGGGAGCGATAATGAGCAGTTCTTC.

The chain combines TRBV28 with TRBJ2-7, with TRBD2 as a possible D gene (6 bases). CDR3 length: 13 amino acids. V lost 10 bases to trimming and J lost 7 bases, with 20 bases between them. Germline-derived CDR1 and CDR2 are MDHEN and SYDVKM. CDR3 nucleotides: TGTGCCACCCAGTCGGGGGAAAGTCGAGAGCAGTACTTC. Protein product: CATQSGESREQYF.

This clone has only one observation. CDR3 bases: TGCAGCGCAGAAAATTGGACAAGTACCGGCTACACCTTC. Residues: CSAENWTSTGYTF. The chain is built from TRBV29-1 and TRBJ1-2, with D possibly being TRBD1 (5 bases). Trimming cost V 7 bases and J 8 bases, with 20 bases left between them. Germline V gives CDR1 SQVTM, CDR2 ANQGSEA. The CDR3 contains 13 residues.

The chain recombines TRBV19 with TRBJ2-1, with D perhaps assigned TRBD1 or TRBD2 (5 bases each). The CDR3 contains 13 residues. Germline values: CDR1 LNHDA, CDR2 SQIVND (reference sequence). Trimming cost V 6 bases and J 4 bases, with 10 bases left between them. This chain's CDR3 is CASRPGPYNEQFF. Here the CDR3 DNA reads TGTGCCAGTAGGCCGGGACCATACAATGAGCAGTTCTTC. The whole variable domain, filled in from reference TRBV19 and TRBJ2-1, reads DGGITQSPKYLFRKEGQNVTLSCEQNLNHDAMYWYRQDPGQGLRLIYYSQIVNDFQKGDIAEGYSVSREKKESFPLTVTSAQKNPTAFYLCASRPGPYNEQFFGPGTRLTVL.

This clone is a singleton in its sample. The V call is TRBV7-9, the J call TRBJ2-2; tentative D call: TRBD1 (5 bases). This CDR3 has 12 residues. Trimming removed 2 bases from V and 14 bases from J, with 12 bases in between. CDR1 and CDR2 (germline): SEHNR, FQNEAQ (reference sequence). The CDR3 region is CASSLSGRGLFF. Here the CDR3 DNA reads TGTGCCAGCAGCTTATCCGGAAGGGGACTGTTTTTT.

The chain combines TRBV5-1 with TRBJ1-1; 8 positions match TRBD1. The CDR3 consists of 14 residues. V shed 4 bases, J shed 3 bases, and the junction held 5 bases outside the gene matches. Germline CDR1 reads SGHRS; CDR2 reads YFSETQ. The CDR3 DNA sequence: TGCGCCAGCAGCCACGGACAGGGATACACTGAAGCTTTCTTT. Its protein is CASSHGQGYTEAFF.